The clone carrying this T cell receptor beta chain was seen at least ten times. Its antigen remains unknown. Deletions cut 3 bases from V and 6 bases from J, with 23 bases between. Per germline, CDR1 MDHEN and CDR2 SYDVKM. The CDR3 spans 18 residues. This sample was included in a study of T cells in Graves' hyperthyroidism and ophthalmopathy. Findings and limits, study-wide: Model output signaled ophthalmopathy a median approximately 6 months ahead of onset.

RNA transcripts served as the template for amplifying TCR beta CDR3 regions. The HTBI primer set drove a first-round RT-PCR of the TCR CDR3. Each CDR3 protein is one row after TCRdb ran MiXCR on the multiplex PCR reads. The sample shows 400,000 or so distinct CDR3 sequences, about 16% of them seen only once. Material: blood. This clonotype originated in a woman aged 55-69 years with Graves' ophthalmopathy. The chain links TRBV28 to TRBJ2-2, with D possibly matching TRBD1 (6 bases). Written as DNA, the CDR3 is TGTGCCAGCAGTTTCGCCGCGACAGGAGGAATCGGCCCCGGGGAGCTGTTTTTT. This gives the protein CASSFAATGGIGPGELFF.